The next 21 T cell receptor beta chains were all read from a single sample in a study of graft-versus-host responses after intestinal transplantation. Libraries were prepared by immunoSEQ multiplex PCR; TCRdb keeps only in-frame clonotypes and omits some of them. The sample records some 66,000 clones, approximately 91% being singletons. Processing was applied to graft tissue in order to liberate intraepithelial and lamina propria lymphocytes. Specimen: ileum tissue, collected approximately 370 days after transplant. These receptors came from a human patient who received an intestinal transplant, so some T cells may come from the graft donor.

This chain uses TRBV6-1 with TRBJ2-3; D is perhaps TRBD2 (6 bases). V lost 8 bases, J lost 6 bases, and 18 bases lay in between. Germline V gene lookup returns CDR1 MNHNS and CDR2 SASEGT. The CDR3 consists of 14 residues. Here the CDR3 reads CASEGDGSEDTQYF. Here the CDR3 DNA reads TGTGCCAGCGAGGGAGACGGGAGTGAGGATACGCAGTATTTT.

V is TRBV28 and J is TRBJ1-2, with D perhaps TRBD1 (6 bases). The V gene lost 2 bases and the J gene lost 5 bases, with 15 bases spanning the gap. The CDR3 runs 15 residues. CDR1 MDHEN and CDR2 SYDVKM come from the germline V gene. The CDR3 loop is CASSLGGPVGYGYTF. For the CDR3, the DNA is TGTGCCAGCAGTTTAGGGGGGCCGGTAGGGTATGGCTACACCTTC.

The chain employs TRBV25-1 and TRBJ2-7; 9 nucleotides line up with TRBD2. The J segment lost 5 bases and the V segment lost 3 bases, leaving 5 bases of the junction unmatched. The CDR3 consists of 14 residues. Germline-derived CDR1 and CDR2 are MGHDK and SYGVNS. The chain's CDR3 is CASSDTGTSNEQYF. CDR3 nucleotide sequence: TGTGCCAGCAGTGACACCGGGACTAGCAACGAGCAGTACTTC.

This chain joins TRBV4-1 and TRBJ1-5; possibly TRBD1 for D (6 bases). Trimming left V 0 bases short and J 7 bases short, with 10 bases between. Germline-derived CDR1 and CDR2 are MGHRA and YSYEKL. The CDR3 is 14 amino acids. CDR3 coding DNA: TGCGCCAGCAGCCAAGATTTACAGGGACAGCCCCAGCATTTT. It yields the protein CASSQDLQGQPQHF.

V usage is TRBV5-6 and J usage is TRBJ1-5; D is unclear. CDR1 and CDR2 from the germline V gene are SGHDT and YYEEEE. This CDR3 is built from 15 residues. V lost 0 bases and J 2 bases, leaving 9 bases between the germline ends. The CDR3 nucleotides are TGTGCCAGCAGCTTGGCGGGTGTCCGCAATCAGCCCCAGCATTTT. Translation gives CASSLAGVRNQPQHF.

The J gene is TRBJ1-1, the V gene TRBV7-9, with 7 bases lining up with TRBD1. The CDR3 spans 13 residues. Germline values: CDR1 SEHNR, CDR2 FQNEAQ (reference sequence). V dropped 0 bases and J dropped 7; count of bases not matched to a gene: 2. The CDR3 spells CASSLAGTVEAFF. CDR3 nucleotide sequence: TGTGCCAGCAGCTTAGCGGGGACAGTTGAAGCTTTCTTT.

The genes are TRBV29-1 and TRBJ1-1, with D hard to call. Trimming stripped 7 bases from V and 0 bases from J, with 9 bases between. This CDR3 contains 12 residues. Germline V gene data show CDR1 as SQVTM and CDR2 as ANQGSEA. For the CDR3, the DNA is TGCAGCGAGGGCAGAGTGAACACTGAAGCTTTCTTT. This translates into CSEGRVNTEAFF.

CDR3 nucleotides: TGCGCCAGCAGCTTGGAGTTCGCGGGCATGAACACTGAAGCTTTCTTT. It specifies CASSLEFAGMNTEAFF. The genes are TRBV5-1 and TRBJ1-1; no reliable D call. Trimming cost V 0 bases and J 0 bases, with 12 bases left between them. This CDR3 spans 16 amino acids. Per the germline V gene, CDR1 is SGHRS and CDR2 is YFSETQ.

The chain links TRBV4-1 to TRBJ2-7; D unclear. Trimming shortened V by 2 bases and J by 7 bases, and 12 bases separated the two germline ends. The CDR3 spans 13 residues. CDR1 MGHRA and CDR2 YSYEKL come from the germline V gene. Written as DNA, the CDR3 is TGCGCCAGCAGCCAATATGGGGTCGGTGAGCAGTACTTC. Translation: CASSQYGVGEQYF.

The rearrangement joins TRBV29-1 to TRBJ1-1; 10 bases line up with TRBD1. CDR3 length: 17 amino acids. The V and J ends lost 0 bases and 4 bases, in that order; junction bases with no gene match: 11. Germline V gives CDR1 SQVTM, CDR2 ANQGSEA. CDR3 sequence reads: CSVEEWRDRGWGTEAFF. The CDR3 DNA reads TGCAGCGTTGAAGAGTGGCGGGACAGGGGTTGGGGCACTGAAGCTTTCTTT.

This rearrangement joins TRBV9 to TRBJ2-5; tentatively, D is TRBD2 (6 bases). V shed 3 bases and J shed 3 bases, with 12 bases lying between them. Germline V gene lookup returns CDR1 SGDLS and CDR2 YYNGEE. The CDR3 contains 14 residues. Here the CDR3 reads CASSAGLFEETQYF. As DNA, the CDR3 is TGTGCCAGCAGCGCCGGACTATTCGAAGAGACCCAGTACTTC. The full variable domain, with the rest looked up from reference TRBV9 and TRBJ2-5, is DSGVTQTPKHLITATGQRVTLRCSPRSGDLSVYWYQQSLDQGLQFLIQYYNGEERAKGNILERFSAQQFPDLHSELNLSSLELGDSALYFCASSAGLFEETQYFGPGTRLLVL.

The chain has TRBV15 and TRBJ2-1; TRBD2 might be the D (6 bases). Trimming pared 5 bases from V and 0 bases from J, leaving 11 bases between. The CDR3 is made up of 15 amino acids. In germline, CDR1 is LNHNV, CDR2 YYDKDF (reference sequence). The CDR3 sequence: CATSRDWSSYNEQFF. CDR3 sequence (DNA): TGTGCCACCAGCCGGGACTGGAGCTCCTACAATGAGCAGTTCTTC.

The chain links TRBV6-5 to TRBJ2-3; tentatively, D is TRBD1 (6 bases). The V gene's germline CDR1 is MNHEY and CDR2 SVGAGI. There are 14 residues in the CDR3. Trimming cost V 6 bases and J 3 bases, with 13 bases left between them. In DNA form, the CDR3 reads TGTGCCAGCAGGCGATCGACAGGTACAGATACGCAGTATTTT. This encodes CASRRSTGTDTQYF.

The chain links TRBV27 to TRBJ1-2; D might be TRBD1 (6 bases). Trimming removed 4 bases at V and 7 bases at J, with 13 bases between. The CDR3 covers 13 residues. In germline, CDR1 is MNHEY, CDR2 SMNVEV (reference sequence). Here the CDR3 reads CASSWTAVGGYTF. CDR3 nucleotide sequence: TGTGCCAGCAGTTGGACAGCGGTAGGTGGCTACACCTTC.

This clone was recorded only once. This rearrangement joins TRBV6-1 to TRBJ1-1, with 9 bases lining up with TRBD1. Germline-derived CDR1 and CDR2 are MNHNS and SASEGT. The V and J ends lost 3 bases and 4 bases, in that order; junction bases with no gene match: 3. The CDR3 runs to 14 residues. The CDR3: CASSDGDRATEAFF. As DNA, the CDR3 is TGTGCCAGCAGTGATGGGGACAGGGCCACTGAAGCTTTCTTT.

The CDR3: CSVQRSRGRKDGYTF. In DNA form, the CDR3 reads TGCAGCGTCCAAAGGTCCAGGGGGCGGAAGGATGGCTACACCTTC. The chain couples TRBV29-1 to TRBJ1-2; 8 positions match TRBD1. V trimming: 6 bases; J trimming: 6 bases; junction bases outside the gene matches: 15. The CDR3 has 15 residues. CDR1 and CDR2 (germline): SQVTM, ANQGSEA.

As regards this clone: The sample contains more than one DNA sequence encoding this CDR3. The V call is TRBV5-1, the J call TRBJ2-7, with 10 bases identical to TRBD2. This CDR3 is built from 17 residues. Germline V CDR1 and CDR2: SGHRS, YFSETQ. V dropped 4 bases and J dropped 4; count of bases not matched to a gene: 14. This chain's CDR3 is CASSPGRGLADTYEQYF. Written as DNA, the CDR3 is TGCGCCAGCAGCCCGGGTCGAGGACTAGCGGATACTTACGAGCAGTACTTC.

This chain uses TRBV7-3 with TRBJ1-1; TRBD1 is a possible D gene (5 bases). This CDR3 has 12 amino acids. CDR1 is SGHTA, CDR2 FQGTGA, per germline. V dropped 2 bases and J dropped 11 bases, with 12 bases sitting between them. In DNA form, the CDR3 reads TGTGCCAGCAGCTTAGGGGACGGGAGGGCTTTCTTT. It yields the protein CASSLGDGRAFF.

The V gene is TRBV11-2, the J gene TRBJ2-1; 12 bases line up with TRBD2. The ends lost 1 base at V and 8 bases at J; junction bases unmatched: 6. The CDR3 totals 16 residues. CDR1 is SGHAT and CDR2 is FQNNGV in the germline V gene. CDR3 region: CASSLVLTSGSYEQFF. The DNA for the CDR3 is TGTGCCAGCAGCTTAGTGTTGACTAGCGGGAGCTATGAGCAGTTCTTC.

The rearrangement links TRBV7-9 to TRBJ1-3; D uncertain. The CDR3 is 17 amino acids. Germline V CDR1 and CDR2: SEHNR, FQNEAQ (reference sequence). Trimming left V 3 bases short and J 1 base short, with 16 bases between. CDR3 sequence reads: CASSFPLGRKSGNTIYF. CDR3 coding DNA: TGTGCCAGCAGCTTTCCCCTAGGGCGGAAATCTGGAAACACCATATATTTT. Filled out from reference TRBV7-9 and TRBJ1-3, the complete variable domain reads DTGVSQNPRHKITKRGQNVTFRCDPISEHNRLYWYRQTLGQGPEFLTYFQNEAQLEKSRLLSDRFSAERPKGSFSTLEIQRTEQGDSAMYLCASSFPLGRKSGNTIYFGEGSWLTVV.

V and J are TRBV5-1 and TRBJ2-3; 12 bases are a match to TRBD2. Germline V CDR1 and CDR2: SGHRS, YFSETQ. V dropped 4 bases and J dropped 4; count of bases not matched to a gene: 7. CDR3 length: 16 residues. The CDR3 DNA follows: TGCGCCAGCAGCCCGACTAGCGGGAGCGGGGCAGATACGCAGTATTTT. Translated, it gives CASSPTSGSGADTQYF.